This T cell receptor (beta chain) was sequenced in a study of naive and memory T cell subsets. Study observations and caveats: RNA-based TCR counts may shift with T cell activation and differentiation.

This clonotype was observed many times. Its specificity is unknown. An equimolar mix of two oligonucleotides served as the beta constant-region primer for TRBC1 and TRBC2. Four rounds of PCR amplified the ligated cDNA using nested alpha and beta constant-region primers plus SP2. A 12-nucleotide UMI and the SP2 primer were added to the cDNA 3' end by oligonucleotide ligation. TCRdb independently ran MiXCR on the UMI-ligation and nested PCR reads; one entry per CDR3 protein. The repertoire holds some 9,700 distinct CDR3 sequences, with about 6% as singletons. V trimming: 5 bases; J trimming: 2 bases; junction bases outside the gene matches: 3. The CDR3 consists of 15 residues. Germline V gene lookup returns CDR1 SGHAT and CDR2 FQNNGV. Cells stained for CD3, CD4, CD8, CD45RA, CD27 and viability were sorted into four CD45RA/CD27 subsets. CD45RA-CD27- cells were effector memory; CD45RA+CD27- cells were EMRA.

This receptor was identified in a human donor in good health. What was sequenced was CD4+ TEMRA cells from blood. The subset is: effector memory re-expressing CD45RA, CD45RA+ CD27-. V and J are TRBV11-2 and TRBJ2-1; TRBD2 matches 10 bases. Here the CDR3 DNA reads TGTGCCAGCAGCCTTACTAGCGGGGCCTACAATGAGCAGTTCTTC. Residues: CASSLTSGAYNEQFF.